This is a list of T cell receptor beta chains from one sample in a study of T cell responses to AZD1222 COVID-19 vaccine. The assay was immunoSEQ multiplex PCR, and TCRdb's table has in-frame clones only and misses some. The data hold 150,000 or so clones, with under 95% observed a single time. This material consisted of peripheral blood, taken 28 days after the second AZD1222 dose. These receptors came from an adult who received the AZD1222 COVID-19 vaccine. Each CDR3 is given with its conserved first and last residue. Each record gives: V gene, clone size, J gene, CDR3 protein. Size tells how often a clone was seen (once, few, many) or the class of an expanded clone, and some rows leave it out.

>TRBV5-1|.|TRBJ1-3
CASSPLGASGNTIYF
>TRBV5-5|few|TRBJ1-2
CASSRGQGGYGYTF
>TRBV6-6|.|TRBJ2-1
CASSYSGTSGPQEFF
>TRBV28|.|TRBJ2-3
CASSLRLADFTDTQYF
>TRBV5-8|once|TRBJ2-3
CASSSGSTSGRADTQYF
>TRBV12-3/TRBV12-4|.|TRBJ1-1
CASREAGNTEAFF
>TRBV6-2/TRBV6-3|.|TRBJ1-1
CASSYSRGRPEAFF
>TRBV9|.|TRBJ2-7
CASSVGQIPSYEQYF
>TRBV28|once|TRBJ2-7
CASSSGTSGRSEQYF
>TRBV19|.|TRBJ1-5
CASSIAGGSYQPQHF
>TRBV5-4|.|TRBJ2-5
CASRPTGTLQETQYF
>TRBV2|.|TRBJ2-5
CASRIGAGAQETQYF
>TRBV7-2|once|TRBJ2-5
CASSLGPGVRETQYF
>TRBV29-1|.|TRBJ1-1
CSVAHRTEAFF
>TRBV28|once|TRBJ1-2
CASSLWGQSYGYTF
>TRBV28|.|TRBJ2-1
CASSLGGWNEQFF
>TRBV6-5|once|TRBJ2-1
CASSYVPSSYNEQFF
>TRBV27|.|TRBJ2-7
CASSFSGRVEQYF
>TRBV11-3|.|TRBJ1-1
CASSLGPGGNTEAFF
>TRBV7-9|once|TRBJ1-4
CASSRGQGAWEKLFF
>TRBV5-1|.|TRBJ2-2
CASSLAPELRSNTGELFF
>TRBV30|.|TRBJ2-1
CAWRDWQPHNEQFF
>TRBV7-9|.|TRBJ2-7
CASSSTYEQYF
>TRBV6-2/TRBV6-3|.|TRBJ2-7
CASSYSGGLSSYEQYF
>TRBV5-1|.|TRBJ1-1
CASSERQGATEAFF
>TRBV20-1|.|TRBJ1-2
CSAGTAYGYTF
>TRBV5-1|.|TRBJ2-5
CASSLEETQYF
>TRBV28|.|TRBJ2-7
CASRPTGASGSLRYEQYF
>TRBV28|.|TRBJ1-1
CASSLGTGLGTEAFF
>TRBV30|.|TRBJ2-7
CAWRVGTGVYEQYF
>TRBV19|.|TRBJ2-2
CASCRLAGVTGELFF
>TRBV30|.|TRBJ2-3
CALFPGGRDTQYF
>TRBV2|.|TRBJ2-3
CATGDFPPTDTQYF
>TRBV30|.|TRBJ1-3
CAWSRAGNTIYF
>TRBV6-5|.|TRBJ1-5
CASSRDGMRGQPQHF
>TRBV6-2/TRBV6-3|.|TRBJ2-3
CASSQGVQGITDTQYF
>TRBV2|once|TRBJ1-4
CASRGALGEKLFF
>TRBV18|.|TRBJ2-1
CASSPQSGTSGRREQFF
>TRBV7-2|few|TRBJ1-5
CASSLVGRDQPQHF
>TRBV19|.|TRBJ2-1
CASSVVGSAHNEQFF
>TRBV6-2/TRBV6-3|once|TRBJ2-3
CASSAFPDTQYF
>TRBV11-2|.|TRBJ2-1
CASTLYNEQFF
>TRBV5-4|.|TRBJ1-1
CASSLGFNTEAFF
>TRBV14|few|TRBJ1-2
CASSQSRNYGYTF
>TRBV19|.|TRBJ1-6
CASSIGASYNSPLHF
>TRBV30|.|TRBJ1-2
CAWSAGQAARGYTF
>TRBV27|.|TRBJ2-7
CASSFNRDSYEQYF
>TRBV9|.|TRBJ1-1
CASKKDPMNTEAFF
>TRBV6-5|.|TRBJ2-7
CASSLNLRRYEQYF
>TRBV2|.|TRBJ2-1
CATTLEGNEQFF
>TRBV5-1|.|TRBJ2-1
CASRSGTGTEQFF
>TRBV6-5|.|TRBJ2-3
CASSYGDGRDTQYF
>TRBV28|.|TRBJ1-5
CASSSGTASNQPQHF
>TRBV11-2|.|TRBJ1-4
CASSYRTGPNEKLFF
>TRBV3-1/TRBV3-2|.|TRBJ2-7
CASSQAEVGVEQYF
>TRBV4-3|.|TRBJ2-1
CASSHVRDFDNEQFF
>TRBV6-6|.|TRBJ1-2
CASSPPWDSGHTF